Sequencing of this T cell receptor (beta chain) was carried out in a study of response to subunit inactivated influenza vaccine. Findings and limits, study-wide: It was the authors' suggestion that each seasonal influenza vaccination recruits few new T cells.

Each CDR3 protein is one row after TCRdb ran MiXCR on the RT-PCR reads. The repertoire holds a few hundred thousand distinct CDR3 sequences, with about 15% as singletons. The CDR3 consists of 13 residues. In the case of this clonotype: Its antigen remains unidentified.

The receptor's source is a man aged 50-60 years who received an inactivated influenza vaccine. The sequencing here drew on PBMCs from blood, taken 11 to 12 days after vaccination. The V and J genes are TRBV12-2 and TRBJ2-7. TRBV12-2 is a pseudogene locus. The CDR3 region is CASRLALSYEQYF. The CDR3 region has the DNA TGTGCAAGTCGCTTAGCTTTGTCCTACGAGCAGTACTTC.